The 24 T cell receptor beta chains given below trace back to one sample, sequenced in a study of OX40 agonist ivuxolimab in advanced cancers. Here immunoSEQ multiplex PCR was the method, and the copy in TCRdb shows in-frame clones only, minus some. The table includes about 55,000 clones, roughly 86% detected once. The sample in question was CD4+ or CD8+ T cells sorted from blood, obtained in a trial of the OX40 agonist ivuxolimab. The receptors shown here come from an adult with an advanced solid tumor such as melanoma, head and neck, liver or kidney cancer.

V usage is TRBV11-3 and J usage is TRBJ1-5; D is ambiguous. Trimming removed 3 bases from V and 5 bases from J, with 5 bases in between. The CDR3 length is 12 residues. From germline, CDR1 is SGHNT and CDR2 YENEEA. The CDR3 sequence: CASSFYDQPQHF. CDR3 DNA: TGTGCCAGCAGCTTTTATGATCAGCCCCAGCATTTT.

CDR3 bases: TGTGCCAGCAGAGCCTGGTCCCGACGGGCTGGAAACACCATATATTTT. Encoded protein: CASRAWSRRAGNTIYF. The V call is TRBV5-8, the J call TRBJ1-3, with D unresolved. The V gene lost 5 bases and the J gene lost 2 bases, with 17 bases spanning the gap. CDR1 and CDR2 from the germline V gene are SGHTS and YDEGEE. This CDR3 contains 16 residues.

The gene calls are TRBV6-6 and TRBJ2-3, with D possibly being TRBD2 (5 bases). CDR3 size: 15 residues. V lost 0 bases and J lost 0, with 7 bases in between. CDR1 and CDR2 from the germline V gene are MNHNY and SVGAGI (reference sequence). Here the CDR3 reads CASSYSEESTDTQYF. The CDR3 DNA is TGTGCCAGCAGTTACTCGGAGGAGAGCACAGATACGCAGTATTTT.

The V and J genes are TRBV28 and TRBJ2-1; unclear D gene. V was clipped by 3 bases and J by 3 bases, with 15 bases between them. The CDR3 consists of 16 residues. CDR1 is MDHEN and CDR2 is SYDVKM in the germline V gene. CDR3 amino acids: CASSFARSQLYNEQFF. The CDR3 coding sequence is TGTGCCAGCAGTTTTGCCCGCAGTCAACTCTACAATGAGCAGTTCTTC.

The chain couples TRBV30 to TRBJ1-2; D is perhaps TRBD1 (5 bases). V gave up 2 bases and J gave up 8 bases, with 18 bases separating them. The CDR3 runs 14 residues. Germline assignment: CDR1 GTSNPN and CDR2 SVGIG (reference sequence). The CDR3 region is CAWSLARLGDGYTF. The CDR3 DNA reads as TGTGCCTGGAGTTTGGCCCGGCTCGGGGACGGCTACACCTTC.

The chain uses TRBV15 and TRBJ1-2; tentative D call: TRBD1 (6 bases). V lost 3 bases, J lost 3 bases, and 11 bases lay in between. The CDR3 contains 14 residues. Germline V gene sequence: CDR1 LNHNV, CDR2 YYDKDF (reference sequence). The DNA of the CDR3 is TGTGCCACCAGCAGGGGGGGCGGCTACTATGGCTACACCTTC. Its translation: CATSRGGGYYGYTF.

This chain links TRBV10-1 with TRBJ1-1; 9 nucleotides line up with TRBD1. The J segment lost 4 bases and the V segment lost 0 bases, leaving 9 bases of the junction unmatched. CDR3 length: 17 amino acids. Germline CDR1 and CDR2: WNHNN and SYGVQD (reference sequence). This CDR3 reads CASSESADGTGSTEAFF. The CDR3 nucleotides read TGCGCCAGCAGTGAGTCCGCCGATGGGACAGGGAGCACTGAAGCTTTCTTT.

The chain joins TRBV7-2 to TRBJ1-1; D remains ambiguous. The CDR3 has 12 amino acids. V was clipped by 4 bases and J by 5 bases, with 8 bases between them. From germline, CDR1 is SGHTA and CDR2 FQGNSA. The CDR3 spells CASSSQRTEAFF. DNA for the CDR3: TGTGCCAGCAGCTCACAGCGTACTGAAGCTTTCTTT.

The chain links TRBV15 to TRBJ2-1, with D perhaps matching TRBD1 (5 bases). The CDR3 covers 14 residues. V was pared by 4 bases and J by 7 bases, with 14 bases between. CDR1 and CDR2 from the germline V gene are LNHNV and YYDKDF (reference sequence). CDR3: CATSTLRAGNEQFF. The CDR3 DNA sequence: TGTGCCACCAGCACCCTCAGGGCCGGGAATGAGCAGTTCTTC.

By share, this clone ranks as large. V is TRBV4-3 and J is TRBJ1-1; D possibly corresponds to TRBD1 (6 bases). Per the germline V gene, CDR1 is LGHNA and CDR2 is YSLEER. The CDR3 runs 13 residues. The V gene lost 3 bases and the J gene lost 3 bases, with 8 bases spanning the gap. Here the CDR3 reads CASSHGGHTEAFF. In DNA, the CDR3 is TGCGCCAGCAGCCACGGGGGGCACACTGAAGCTTTCTTT.

CDR3 DNA sequence: TGTGCCAGCAGCTTACTCCACACGGAATTCGACTCTCCCTACGAGCAGTACTTC. It yields the protein CASSLLHTEFDSPYEQYF. The rearrangement uses TRBV7-8 and TRBJ2-7; D is unresolved. Germline CDR1 and CDR2: SGHVS and FQNEAQ. The V gene lost 2 bases and the J gene lost 2 bases, with 22 bases spanning the gap. The CDR3 sequence is 18 residues long.

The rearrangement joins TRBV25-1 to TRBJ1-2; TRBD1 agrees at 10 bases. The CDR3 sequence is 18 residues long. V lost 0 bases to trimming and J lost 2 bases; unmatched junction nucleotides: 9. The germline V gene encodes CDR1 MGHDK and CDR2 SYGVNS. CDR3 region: CASSEYRTGGQRNYGYTF. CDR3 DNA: TGTGCCAGCAGTGAATATAGGACAGGGGGGCAACGGAACTATGGCTACACCTTC.

CDR3 nucleotides: TGTGCCAGTAGTGGGGGTCTCGGGGGCCCTGGAAACACCATATATTTT. Protein: CASSGGLGGPGNTIYF. The V gene is TRBV19, the J gene TRBJ1-3, with a weak D call TRBD1 (6 bases). The CDR3 runs 16 residues. Per the germline V gene, CDR1 is LNHDA and CDR2 is SQIVND (reference sequence). The V gene lost 5 bases and the J gene lost 2 bases, with 16 bases spanning the gap.

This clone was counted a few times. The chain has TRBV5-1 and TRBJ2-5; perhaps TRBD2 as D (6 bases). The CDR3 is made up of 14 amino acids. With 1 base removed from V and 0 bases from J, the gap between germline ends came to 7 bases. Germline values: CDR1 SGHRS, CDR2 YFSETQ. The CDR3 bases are TGCGCCAGCAGCTTGTCGGGGGACCAAGAGACCCAGTACTTC. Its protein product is CASSLSGDQETQYF.

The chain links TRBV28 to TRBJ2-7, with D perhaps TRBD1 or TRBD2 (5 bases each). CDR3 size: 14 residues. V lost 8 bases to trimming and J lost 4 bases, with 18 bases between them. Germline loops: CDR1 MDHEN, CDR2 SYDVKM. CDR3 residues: CASRNQGTRYEQYF. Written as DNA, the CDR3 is TGTGCCAGCCGAAACCAAGGGACCAGATACGAGCAGTACTTC.

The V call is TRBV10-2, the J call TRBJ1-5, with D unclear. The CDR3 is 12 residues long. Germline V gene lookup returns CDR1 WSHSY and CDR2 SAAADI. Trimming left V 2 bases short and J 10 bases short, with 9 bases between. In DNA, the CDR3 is TGCGCCAGCAGTGAGGGGAGTAGACCCCAGCATTTT. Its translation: CASSEGSRPQHF.

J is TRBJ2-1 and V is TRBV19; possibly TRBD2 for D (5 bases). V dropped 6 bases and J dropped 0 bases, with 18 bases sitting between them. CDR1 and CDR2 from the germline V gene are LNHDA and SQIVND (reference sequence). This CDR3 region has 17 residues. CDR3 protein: CASSRTPIAPSYNEQFF. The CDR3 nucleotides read TGTGCCAGTAGCAGGACCCCAATAGCGCCCTCCTACAATGAGCAGTTCTTC.

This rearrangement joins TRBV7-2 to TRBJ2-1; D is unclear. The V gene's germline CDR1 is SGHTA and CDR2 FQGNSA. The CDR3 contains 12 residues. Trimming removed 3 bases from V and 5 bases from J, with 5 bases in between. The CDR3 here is CASSFRDNEQFF. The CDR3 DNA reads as TGTGCCAGCAGCTTCCGCGACAATGAGCAGTTCTTC.

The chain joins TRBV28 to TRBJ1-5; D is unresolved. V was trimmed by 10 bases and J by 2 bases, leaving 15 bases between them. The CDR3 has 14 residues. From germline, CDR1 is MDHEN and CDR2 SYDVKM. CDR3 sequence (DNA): TGTGCCATTAAGGGAGGGATGGGCAATCAGCCCCAGCATTTT. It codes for CAIKGGMGNQPQHF.

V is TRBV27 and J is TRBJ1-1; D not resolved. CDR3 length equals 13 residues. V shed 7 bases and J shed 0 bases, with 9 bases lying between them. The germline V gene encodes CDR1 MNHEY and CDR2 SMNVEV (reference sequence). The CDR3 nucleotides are TGTGCCAGCAAGAGGGCCTTGAACACTGAAGCTTTCTTT. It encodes CASKRALNTEAFF.

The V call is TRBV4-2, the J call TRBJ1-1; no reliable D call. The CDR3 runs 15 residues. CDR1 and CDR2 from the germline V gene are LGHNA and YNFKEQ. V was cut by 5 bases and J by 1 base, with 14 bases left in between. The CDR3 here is CASSLDPAGNTEAFF. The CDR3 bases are TGTGCCAGCAGCTTGGATCCTGCAGGGAACACTGAAGCTTTCTTT.

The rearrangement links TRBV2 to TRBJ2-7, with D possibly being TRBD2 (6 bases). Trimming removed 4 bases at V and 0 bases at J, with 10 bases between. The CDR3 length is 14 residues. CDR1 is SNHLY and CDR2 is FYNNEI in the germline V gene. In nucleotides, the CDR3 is TGTGCCAGCAGTGCGGGAGCCCTCTCCTACGAGCAGTACTTC. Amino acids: CASSAGALSYEQYF.

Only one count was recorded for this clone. In DNA form, the CDR3 reads TGTGCCAGTAGTACCCCTTTGGGCTCTGGGGCCAACGTCCTGACTTTC. Translating gives CASSTPLGSGANVLTF. The chain combines TRBV19 with TRBJ2-6; D is undetermined. CDR1 and CDR2 (germline): LNHDA, SQIVND (reference sequence). Deletions cut 4 bases from V and 0 bases from J, with 10 bases between. The CDR3 runs 16 residues.

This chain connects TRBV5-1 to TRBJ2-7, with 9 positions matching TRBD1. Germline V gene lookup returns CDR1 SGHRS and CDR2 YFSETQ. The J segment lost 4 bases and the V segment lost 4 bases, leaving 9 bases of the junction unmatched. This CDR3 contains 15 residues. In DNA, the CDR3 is TGCGCCAGCAGCCCCCTACAGGGGGCTCGGTACGAGCAGTACTTC. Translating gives CASSPLQGARYEQYF.